These 8 T cell receptor beta chains came from one sample sequenced in a study of blood T cells in healthy people across ages. A J-beta primer mix and a sample-barcoded 5' primer were used in a second PCR of about 7 to 12 cycles. TCRdb passed the 5' RACE reads through MiXCR, listing each CDR3 protein once. The table shows around 1,900,000 distinct CDR3 sequences, with roughly 43% occurring only once. Sequencing used blood. Receptors originate from a human donor in good health.

J is TRBJ2-5 and V is TRBV7-9; 9 positions match TRBD1. Germline V gene data show CDR1 as SEHNR and CDR2 as FQNEAQ (reference sequence). V gave up 1 base and J gave up 4 bases; unmatched junction bases: 7. The CDR3 consists of 16 residues. The CDR3 spells CASSLGWDRDGETQYF. In DNA, the CDR3 is TGTGCCAGCAGCTTAGGTTGGGACAGGGATGGAGAGACCCAGTACTTC.

The chain employs TRBV10-3 and TRBJ1-1; 9 bases match TRBD1. CDR1 and CDR2 (germline): ENHRY, SYGVKD. CDR3 length: 17 amino acids. The ends lost 6 bases at V and 5 bases at J; junction bases unmatched: 16. The CDR3 protein is CAISTSNTQGAGTEAFF. In DNA form, the CDR3 reads TGTGCCATCAGCACTTCCAATACACAGGGGGCCGGAACTGAAGCTTTCTTT.

This clonotype was detected only a few times. The chain combines TRBV4-2 with TRBJ2-1; a possible D gene is TRBD2 (7 bases). The CDR3 sequence is 16 residues long. V was clipped by 0 bases and J by 7 bases, with 16 bases between them. The V gene's germline CDR1 is LGHNA and CDR2 YNFKEQ. The CDR3 DNA follows: TGTGCCAGCAGCCAAGATGGTGGGGGGGGGCCAAATGAGCAGTTCTTC. Encoded protein: CASSQDGGGGPNEQFF.

The V and J genes are TRBV3-1 and TRBJ2-3; unclear D gene. CDR1 is LGHDT and CDR2 is YNNKEL in the germline V gene (reference sequence). V lost 0 bases to trimming and J lost 6 bases, with 10 bases between them. The CDR3 length is 14 residues. CDR3 nucleotide sequence: TGTGCCAGCAGCCAAGAAAGGGTCTTGGATACGCAGTATTTT. Encoded protein: CASSQERVLDTQYF.

In its sample, this clonotype was seen a few times. The chain is built from TRBV12-5 and TRBJ1-1; a weak D match, TRBD1 (5 bases). V was cut by 4 bases and J by 5 bases, with 11 bases left in between. This CDR3 spans 13 amino acids. Germline CDR1 is LGHNT and CDR2 is FRNRAP. CDR3 sequence reads: CASGWGTGTEAFF. For the CDR3, the DNA is TGTGCTAGTGGTTGGGGGACGGGGACTGAAGCTTTCTTT.

The sample holds a few counts of this clonotype. This chain connects TRBV7-9 to TRBJ2-3, with unresolved D. The ends were cut back, 10 bases at V and 6 bases at J, with 14 bases in the middle. Germline V gives CDR1 SEHNR, CDR2 FQNEAQ (reference sequence). The CDR3 has 12 residues. The CDR3 loop is CATKSSPDTQYF. The CDR3 bases are TGTGCCACAAAGAGTTCTCCGGATACGCAGTATTTT.

A few counts support this clonotype. The chain recombines TRBV2 with TRBJ2-5; a possible D gene is TRBD1 (5 bases). Judging by the DNA end, TRBJ2-7 fits better; the J call may be wrong. Germline CDR1 reads SNHLY; CDR2 reads FYNNEI. This CDR3 has 15 residues. Written as DNA, the CDR3 is TGTGCCAGCAGTGAGGAAGGTGGGCAGGGCTACGAGCAGTACTTC. Translation gives CASSEEGGQGYEQYF.

This clonotype was seen a handful of times. CDR3 nucleotides: TGCAGCGTCCTTAGCCTACACTCCTACAATGAGCAGTTCTTC. Translation gives CSVLSLHSYNEQFF. The J gene is TRBJ2-1, the V gene TRBV29-1; D gene uncertain. Germline V lookup: CDR1 SQVTM, CDR2 ANQGSEA. Trimming pared 6 bases from V and 0 bases from J, leaving 12 bases between. This CDR3 region has 14 residues.